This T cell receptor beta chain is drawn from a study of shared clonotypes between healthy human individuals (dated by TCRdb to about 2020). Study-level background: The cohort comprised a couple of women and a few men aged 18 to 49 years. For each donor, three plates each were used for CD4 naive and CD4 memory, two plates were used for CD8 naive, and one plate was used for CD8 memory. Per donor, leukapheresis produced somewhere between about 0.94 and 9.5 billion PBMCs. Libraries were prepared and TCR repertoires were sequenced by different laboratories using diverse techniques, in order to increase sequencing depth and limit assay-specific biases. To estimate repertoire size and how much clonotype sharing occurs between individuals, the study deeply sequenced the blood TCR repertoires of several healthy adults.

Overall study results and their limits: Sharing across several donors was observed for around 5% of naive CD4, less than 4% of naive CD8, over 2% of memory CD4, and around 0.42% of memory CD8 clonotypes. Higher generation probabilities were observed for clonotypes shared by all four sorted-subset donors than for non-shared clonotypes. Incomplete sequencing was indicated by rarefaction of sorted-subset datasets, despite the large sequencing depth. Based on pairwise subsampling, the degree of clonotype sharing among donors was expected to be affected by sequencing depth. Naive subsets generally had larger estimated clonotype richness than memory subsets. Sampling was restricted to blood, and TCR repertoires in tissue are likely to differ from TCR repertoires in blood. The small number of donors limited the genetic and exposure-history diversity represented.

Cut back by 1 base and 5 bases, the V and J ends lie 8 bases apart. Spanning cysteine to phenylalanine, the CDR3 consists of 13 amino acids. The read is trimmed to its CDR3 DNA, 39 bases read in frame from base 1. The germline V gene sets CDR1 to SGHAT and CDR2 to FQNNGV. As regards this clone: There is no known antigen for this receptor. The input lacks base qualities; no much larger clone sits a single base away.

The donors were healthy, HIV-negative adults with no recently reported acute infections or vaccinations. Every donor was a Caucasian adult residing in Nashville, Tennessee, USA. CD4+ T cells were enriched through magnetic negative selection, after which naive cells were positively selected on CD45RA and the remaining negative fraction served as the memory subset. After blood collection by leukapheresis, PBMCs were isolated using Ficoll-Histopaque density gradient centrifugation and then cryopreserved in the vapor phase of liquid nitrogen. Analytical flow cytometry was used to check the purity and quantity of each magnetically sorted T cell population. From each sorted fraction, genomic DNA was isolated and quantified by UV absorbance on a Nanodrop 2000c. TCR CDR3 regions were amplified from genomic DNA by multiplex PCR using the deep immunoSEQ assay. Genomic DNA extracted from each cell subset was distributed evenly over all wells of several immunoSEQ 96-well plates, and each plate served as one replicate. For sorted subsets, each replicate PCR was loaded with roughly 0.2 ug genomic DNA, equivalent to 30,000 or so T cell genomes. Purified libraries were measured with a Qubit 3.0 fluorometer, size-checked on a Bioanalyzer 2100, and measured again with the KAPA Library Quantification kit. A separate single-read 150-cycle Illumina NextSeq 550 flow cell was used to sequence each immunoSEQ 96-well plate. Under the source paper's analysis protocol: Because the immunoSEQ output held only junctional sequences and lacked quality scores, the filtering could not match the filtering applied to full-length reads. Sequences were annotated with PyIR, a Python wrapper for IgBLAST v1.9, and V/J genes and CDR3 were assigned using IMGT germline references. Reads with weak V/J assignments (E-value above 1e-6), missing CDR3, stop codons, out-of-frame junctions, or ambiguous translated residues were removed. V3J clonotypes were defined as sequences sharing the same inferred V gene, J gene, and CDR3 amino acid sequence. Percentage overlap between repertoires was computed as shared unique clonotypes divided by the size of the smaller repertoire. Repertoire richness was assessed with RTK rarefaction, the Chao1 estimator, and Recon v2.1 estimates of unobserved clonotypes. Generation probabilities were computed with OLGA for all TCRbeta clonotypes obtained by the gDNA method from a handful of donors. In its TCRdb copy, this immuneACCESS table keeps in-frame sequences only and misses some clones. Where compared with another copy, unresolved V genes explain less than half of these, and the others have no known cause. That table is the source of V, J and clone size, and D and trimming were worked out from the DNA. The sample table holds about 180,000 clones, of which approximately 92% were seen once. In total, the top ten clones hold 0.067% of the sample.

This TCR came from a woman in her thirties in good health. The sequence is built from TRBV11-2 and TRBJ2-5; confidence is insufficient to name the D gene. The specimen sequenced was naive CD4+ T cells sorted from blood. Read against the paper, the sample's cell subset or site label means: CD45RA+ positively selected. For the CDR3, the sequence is CASSLAFLETQYF. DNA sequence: TGTGCCAGCAGCTTAGCGTTTTTGGAGACCCAGTACTTC.